The T cell receptor (beta chain) under discussion was sequenced for a study of shared clonotypes between healthy human individuals. The germline gives CDR1 SQVTM, CDR2 ANQGSEA. Trimming removed 4 bases from V and 5 bases from J, with 11 bases in between. The CDR3 covers 12 residues. TCRdb's table, derived via immunoSEQ multiplex PCR, lists solely in-frame clones and lacks some. The sample holds roughly 2.4 million clones; around 95% are singletons and the top ten take roughly 0.13%. The chain has TRBV29-1 and TRBJ2-5; D possibly corresponds to TRBD1 (5 bases). The sequence was obtained from a man aged 18 to 35 in good health. Sequenced: naive CD4+ T cells sorted from blood. Described subset: CD45RA+ positively selected. As DNA, the CDR3 is TGCAGCGTTGCGCAGGGTTCGGAGACCCAGTACTTC. Translated: CSVAQGSETQYF.